The sequence of this TCR beta chain was determined in a study of T cell clonality in common variable immunodeficiency (dated by TCRdb to 2013 to 2016). For sequencing, equivalent amounts of genomic DNA were input from CVID and control samples. For every sample, a 60 bp segment covering the rearranged TCRbeta CDR3 region was amplified and then sequenced. The immunoSEQ assay, a bias-corrected multiplex PCR with high-throughput sequencing, was employed for TCRbeta amplification. Processing in the source paper ran as follows. Every unique nucleotide sequence was considered a clone and was annotated with V, D and J genes, copy number and frequency. Sequences were labeled productive if in frame, and non-productive if out of frame or containing stop codons. As previously described, Shannon's entropy was used to calculate clonality. The predicted amino acid sequences of productive clones were used to derive the mean CDR3 Kyte-Doolittle hydropathy. Using the R hclust function, scaled V gene usage was clustered hierarchically with Manhattan distance and complete linkage. To assess clone sharing by CDR3 amino acid sequence, 12 repertoires per group were resampled over 100 rounds. Repertoires were searched for more than 55 published EBV-specific and a few hundred published CMV-specific TCRbeta sequences. Analysis left out two CVID samples that produced under 10,000 sequences, so approximately 40 CVID repertoires remained. In TCRdb, the immuneACCESS table is reduced to in-frame sequences with V and J assigned. These tables do not hold every clone; where another copy was compared, an unresolved V gene accounts for under half, and the others remain unexplained. V, J and clone size reflect that table, while D and trimming were determined from the DNA. The sample comprises tens of thousands of clones, and every one was counted more than once. Of the sample, about 6.1% is held by the ten largest clones.

According to the germline V gene (reference sequence), CDR1 reads LNHDA and CDR2 reads SQIVND. The CDR3 measures 14 amino acids from cysteine to phenylalanine. Only the CDR3 bases that were read are kept: 33 of them, in frame from base 1. V and J are truncated by 8 bases and 0 bases respectively, leaving an intervening sequence of 14 bases. This clone was counted only a few times. Its antigen is currently not known. Sequencing ends 3 residues short of the CDR3 end; the germline J gene provides the rest. Standard criteria were used to diagnose CVID, namely serum IgG, IgA and/or IgM reduced below the normal range together with specific antibody deficiency. The CVID group comprised 45 or so subjects, 15 or so female and approximately 29 male, aged roughly 8 to 70 years with a mean age of around 40. Most CVID patients and most healthy controls were of Caucasian heritage. At the time of study participation, every CVID subject had been on replacement immunoglobulin therapy for at least one year. At the time of blood collection, no CVID subject was ill or was being treated with immunomodulatory or immunosuppressive medication. From each donor, roughly 4.5 to 9 ml of heparinized peripheral whole blood was collected. Genomic DNA from adults with common variable immune deficiency (CVID) and from healthy adult controls was used for sequencing of TCRbeta CDR3 repertoires. Diluted blood was subjected to density centrifugation over Hypaque 1077 or Ficoll-Paque for isolation of peripheral blood mononuclear cells. Genomic DNA was obtained from unsorted mononuclear cells using either Qiagen column purification or a centrifugation-based method.

The investigation overall reported the following: TCRbeta clonality was higher in CVID subjects than in healthy controls (t-test p = 0.018), and the increase was most characteristic of about a third of subjects. Despite equal DNA input, controls averaged roughly 84,000 unique sequences per sample versus about 32,000 in CVID samples. Correlations of repertoire features with clinical complications were constrained by heterogeneity among patients within the CVID cohort. Fewer deletions and N-nucleotide insertions were reportedly observed in CVID TCRbeta sequences, and highly modified clones with 13 or more V deletions were reportedly absent from CVID TCRbeta sequences. It was noted by the authors that sequencing of the repertoires of T cell subpopulations would be needed to clarify the cause of the increased clonality in CVID. Fewer TCRbeta clones were shared among CVID subjects than among healthy controls (p < 0.0001).

This receptor was taken from a human donor with common variable immunodeficiency. The sequenced material came from peripheral blood mononuclear cells. Rearrangement joined TRBV19 to TRBJ2-7, with a weak D call of TRBD2 (5 bases match). For the CDR3, the sequence is CASGEGHPSYEQYF. CDR3 DNA, as far as it was read: TGTGCCAGTGGTGAGGGCCACCCCTCCTACGAG.